This TCR beta chain derives from a study of read filtering for tumor transcriptome and immune sequencing. Across the study: Under 10 patients were R-ISS I, roughly 15 were R-ISS II, more than five were R-ISS III. RNA-seq yielded only about 75 to 1,400 TCR reads, IR-seq about 4 to 10.27 million.

This clonotype was detected a few times. Its antigen remains unknown. Bone marrow was sampled from every patient at the time of active disease. From approximately 430 ng of RNA, a library with molecular barcoded alpha/delta and beta/gamma adaptors was made. MiXCR was run by TCRdb on the reads, yielding one entry per CDR3 protein. The sample contains tens of thousands of distinct CDR3 sequences, roughly an eighth of which appear only once. Study observations and caveats: The CD138-negative fraction was mixed bone marrow immune cells, not pure T cells.

CDR1 SQVTM and CDR2 ANQGSEA come from the germline V gene. This CDR3 contains 12 residues. Trimming cost V 7 bases and J 5 bases, with 12 bases left between them. The clonotype was recovered from a donor aged 40 or over with multiple myeloma. V usage is TRBV29-1 and J usage is TRBJ2-1; D is perhaps TRBD1 (6 bases). The sequenced sample consisted of a population of CD138-negative cells sorted from bone marrow. CDR3 loop: CSAGDTDNEQFF. CDR3 DNA sequence: TGCAGCGCTGGGGACACCGACAATGAGCAGTTCTTC.